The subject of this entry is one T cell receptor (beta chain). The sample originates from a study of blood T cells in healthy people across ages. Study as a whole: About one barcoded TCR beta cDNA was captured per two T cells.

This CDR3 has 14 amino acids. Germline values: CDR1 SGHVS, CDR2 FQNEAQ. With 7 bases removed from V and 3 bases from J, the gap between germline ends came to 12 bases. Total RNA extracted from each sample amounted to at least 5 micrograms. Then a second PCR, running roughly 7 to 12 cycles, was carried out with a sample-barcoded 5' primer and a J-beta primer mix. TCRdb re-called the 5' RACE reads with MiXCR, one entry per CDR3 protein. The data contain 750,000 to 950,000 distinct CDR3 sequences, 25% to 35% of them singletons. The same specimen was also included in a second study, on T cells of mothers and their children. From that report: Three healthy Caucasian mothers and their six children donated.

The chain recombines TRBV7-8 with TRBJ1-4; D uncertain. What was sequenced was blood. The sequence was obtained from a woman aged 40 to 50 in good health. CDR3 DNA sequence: TGTGCCAGCACTTGGGAGAACTCTAATGAAAAACTGTTTTTT. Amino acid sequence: CASTWENSNEKLFF.